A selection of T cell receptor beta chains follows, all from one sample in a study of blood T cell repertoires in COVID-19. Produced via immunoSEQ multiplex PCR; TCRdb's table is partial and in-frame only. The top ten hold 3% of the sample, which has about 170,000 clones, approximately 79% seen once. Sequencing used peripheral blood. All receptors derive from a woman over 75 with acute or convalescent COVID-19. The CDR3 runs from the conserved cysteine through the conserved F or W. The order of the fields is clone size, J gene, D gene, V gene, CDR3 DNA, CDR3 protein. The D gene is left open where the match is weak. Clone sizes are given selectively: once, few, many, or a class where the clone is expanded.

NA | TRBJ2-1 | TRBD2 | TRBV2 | TGTGCCAGCAAGCCGGGACTAAGCAATGAGCAGTTCTTC | CASKPGLSNEQFF
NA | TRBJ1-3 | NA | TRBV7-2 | TGTGCCAGCAGCTTAAGCGTAGTCTCTGGAAACACCATATATTTT | CASSLSVVSGNTIYF
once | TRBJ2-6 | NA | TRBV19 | TGTGCCAGTAGAGGCGGGAAAGCTGGGGCCAACGTCCTGACTTTC | CASRGGKAGANVLTF
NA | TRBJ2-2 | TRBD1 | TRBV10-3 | TGTGCCATCAGTGAGTCTCGGACAGGACGGGAGCTGTTTTTT | CAISESRTGRELFF
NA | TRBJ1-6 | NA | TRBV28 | TGTGCCAGCATGGAGGACAGAGATTCACCCCTCCACTTT | CASMEDRDSPLHF
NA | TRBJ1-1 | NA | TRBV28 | TGTGTCGGCTGGTCGGGAAGTGGCACTGAAGCTTTCTTT | CVGWSGSGTEAFF
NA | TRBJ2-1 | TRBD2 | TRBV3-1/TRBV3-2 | TGTGCCAGCAGCAGGGGGACTAGCGGTTTATCCTACAATGAGCAGTTCTTC | CASSRGTSGLSYNEQFF
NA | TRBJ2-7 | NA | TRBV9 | TGTGCCAGCAAGAGACCCATGGCAAGGAGGGGCGAGCAGTACTTC | CASKRPMARRGEQYF
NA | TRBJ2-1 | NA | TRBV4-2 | TGTGCCAGCAGCCGCGAGGTTTCCTACAATGAGCAGTTCTTC | CASSREVSYNEQFF
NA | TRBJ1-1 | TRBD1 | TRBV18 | TGTGCCAGCTCACCGGACTACGGGACAGAGGCTTTCTTT | CASSPDYGTEAFF
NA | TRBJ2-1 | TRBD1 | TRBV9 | TGTGCCAGCAGCGGGCAGGGGGACCCCTACAATGAGCAGTTCTTC | CASSGQGDPYNEQFF
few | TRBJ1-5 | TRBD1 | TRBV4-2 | TGTGCCAGCAGCCCGCATACGGACAGGGGGGATAGTCAGCCCCAGCATTTT | CASSPHTDRGDSQPQHF
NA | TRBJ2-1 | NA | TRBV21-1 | TGTGCCAGCAGCAAAGAGGGGCTAGCGGGAGAAGTCGCCCCACGCTCCTACAATGAGCAGTTCTTC | CASSKEGLAGEVAPRSYNEQFF
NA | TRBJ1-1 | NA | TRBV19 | TGTGCCAGTAGTATTAAGGTGGAGACTGAAGCTTTCTTT | CASSIKVETEAFF
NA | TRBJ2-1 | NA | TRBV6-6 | TGTGCCAGCAGTTACTCAACAGGGTGGGATGAGCAGTTCTTC | CASSYSTGWDEQFF
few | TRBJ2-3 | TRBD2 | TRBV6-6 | TGTGCCAGCAGCCAGTTAGCGGGAGCCCCAGATACGCAGTATTTT | CASSQLAGAPDTQYF
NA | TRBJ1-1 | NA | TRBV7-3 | TGTGCCAGCAGCCGCGATGGGAACACTGAAGCTTTCTTT | CASSRDGNTEAFF
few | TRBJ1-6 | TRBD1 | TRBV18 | TGTGCCAGCTCACCAGTCGACAGGGCAGATAATTCACCCCTCCACTTT | CASSPVDRADNSPLHF
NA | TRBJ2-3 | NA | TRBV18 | TGTGCCAGCTCACCCTCTAGCACAGATACGCAGTATTTT | CASSPSSTDTQYF
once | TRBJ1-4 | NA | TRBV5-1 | TGCGCCAGCAGCTTGGCGGGGGGTAGTTTATATGAAAAACTGTTTTTT | CASSLAGGSLYEKLFF
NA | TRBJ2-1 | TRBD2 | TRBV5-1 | TGCGCCAGCGGACGTCTAGCGGGAGGGAGGAATGAGCAGTTCTTC | CASGRLAGGRNEQFF
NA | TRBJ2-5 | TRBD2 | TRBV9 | TGTGCCAGCAGCGCTAATAGCGGGATGGCGGAGACCCAGTACTTC | CASSANSGMAETQYF
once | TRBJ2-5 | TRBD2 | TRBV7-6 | TGTGCCAGCAGTCCACTAGCGGGAAATGGGGCAGAGACCCAGTACTTC | CASSPLAGNGAETQYF
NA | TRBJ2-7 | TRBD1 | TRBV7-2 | TGTGCCAGCAGCTGGACAGGGGGCCCCTACGAGCAGTACTTC | CASSWTGGPYEQYF
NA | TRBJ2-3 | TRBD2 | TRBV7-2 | TGTGCCAGCAGCCGACTAGCAACGGATACGCAGTATTTT | CASSRLATDTQYF
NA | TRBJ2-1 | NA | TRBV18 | TGTGCCAGCTCACCACCGTCCAGATACAATGAGCAGTTCTTC | CASSPPSRYNEQFF
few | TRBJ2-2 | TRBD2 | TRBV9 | TGTGCCAGCAGCGTAGATGGCGGGAGTTCCACCGGGGAGCTGTTTTTT | CASSVDGGSSTGELFF
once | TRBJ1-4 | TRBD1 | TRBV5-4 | TGTGCCAGCAGCTGGGACAGCGGAAATGAAAAACTGTTTTTT | CASSWDSGNEKLFF
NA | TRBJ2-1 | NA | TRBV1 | TGCACCAGCAGCGGACTGCGAAACTACAATGAGCAGTTCTTC | CTSSGLRNYNEQFF
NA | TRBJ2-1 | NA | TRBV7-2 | TGTGCCAGCAGCGTAGTTCGTGGGGGGACCAATGAGCAGTTCTTC | CASSVVRGGTNEQFF
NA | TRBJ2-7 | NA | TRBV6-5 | TGTGCCAGCATTACGGGGGAATTCGACGAGCAGTACTTC | CASITGEFDEQYF
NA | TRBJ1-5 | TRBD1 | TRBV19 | TGTGCCAGTAGAACCGGGACAGGACACAATCAGCCCCAGCATTTT | CASRTGTGHNQPQHF